This T cell receptor beta chain comes out of a study of PD-1 blockade in classical Hodgkin lymphoma (dated by TCRdb to 2020 to 2022). Notes on the research overall: Nivolumab dosing was 3 mg/kg intravenously every 2 weeks, continuing until either disease progression or unacceptable toxicity. To define a peripheral blood immune signature of response to PD-1 blockade in classical Hodgkin lymphoma, the study combined TCR beta sequencing with CyTOF.

Per the publication, the time point label means: cycle 1 day 1 (C1D1), immediately before nivolumab initiation. Every trial patient had relapsed after autologous stem cell transplantation, and cohorts A, B and C differed in prior brentuximab vedotin exposure. The trial cohort comprised about 60 patients with relapsed/refractory classical Hodgkin lymphoma whose best overall responses were complete response, partial response or progressive disease. Single-agent nivolumab was administered to trial patients in the multi-cohort phase II CheckMate 205 trial. An independent review committee assessed best overall response by applying the 2007 International Working Group response criteria. Trial PBMCs were collected just before the start of nivolumab (C1D1) and during therapy at cycle 2 day 1 and cycle 4 day 1. After peripheral blood was drawn into 8 mL Vacutainer Cell Preparation Tubes, PBMCs were isolated by centrifugation and then cryopreserved.

Summary of the overall study and its limitations: Baseline TCR diversity was reported as lower in newly diagnosed patients than in healthy donors, and lower still in relapsed/refractory patients. The study was restricted to a single clinical trial cohort, and the causes of repertoire differences, possibly disease activity or prior therapy, were left undefined. Diversity was lower in patients who began nivolumab less than 1 year after ASCT, so these patients were left out of later analyses to avoid confounding by immune reconstitution. Among trial patients, those achieving complete response had baseline diversity similar to that of newly diagnosed patients, while diversity was significantly lower in partial responders and progressors. By C4D1, a significant rise was seen in CD4+ TCR diversity but not in CD8+ TCR diversity (p=0.0027 vs p=0.16), and the rise was most apparent among complete responders (p=0.02).

To note about this clone: It has no known antigen specificity. Base qualities are not at hand, and no much larger clone is one base apart.

Genomic DNA was extracted with the Qiagen DNeasy kit from unsorted PBMCs and from negatively selected CD4+ and CD8+ fractions. TCR beta CDR3 regions were subjected to amplification by immunoSEQ multiplex PCR with primers that anneal to V and J segments. Amplification bias was minimized using a synthetic immune receptor repertoire, and residual bias was removed computationally after sequencing. Under the source paper's analysis protocol: Custom Python scripts were used to quantify repertoire diversity as the Shannon entropy index. The unsorted, CD4+ and CD8+ repertoires were each analyzed separately, with the exception of combined analyses, where CD4+ and CD8+ sequences were merged in silico. A clone was considered expanded if an increase in frequency of at least 2-fold after treatment relative to C1D1 was found, and a pseudocount of 0.5 was applied to clones undetected at baseline. Singleton clones were defined as clones with 0 or 1 copy at C1D1, and non-singleton clones were defined as clones with 2 or more copies. Clones expanded in unsorted samples were annotated as CD4+, CD8+ or unknown by matching protein sequences in sorted samples from the same patient. Wilcoxon tests on paired samples were used to test diversity changes from C1D1 to C4D1. The table comes from immuneACCESS by way of TCRdb, which keeps in-frame sequences with V and J called. Part of the clones is missing from these tables; in studies checked, under half for an unresolved V gene and the rest for unknown reasons. V and J calls and clone size are given by that table; D and trimming were obtained from the DNA. This sample is represented by around 36,000 clones; about 87% of them were singletons. Roughly 9% of the sample comes from the top ten.

Sequences were derived from peripheral blood mononuclear cells (PBMCs), sampled at baseline. The source is a human donor with classical Hodgkin lymphoma.

The nucleotides are TGTGCCAGCAGTTCGGGACTAGCGTTCAGTGAGCAGTTCTTC. Its protein is CASSSGLAFSEQFF. The V gene is TRBV6-5 and the J gene is TRBJ2-1; TRBD2 agrees with 10 junctional bases. Germline trimming: 4 bases from V, 9 bases from J; junction bases outside gene matches: 6. The CDR3 runs 14 amino acids, cysteine and phenylalanine included. The sequence is cut down to CDR3 DNA, 42 bases in frame from base 1. The germline V gene gives CDR1 as MNHEY and CDR2 as SVGAGI.